The 32 T cell receptor beta chains reported below all come from one sample, sequenced in a study of shared clonotypes between healthy human individuals. The protocol was immunoSEQ multiplex PCR, while the TCRdb copy is restricted to in-frame clones and leaves out a portion. The repertoire holds some 2,000,000 clones, with around 95% as singletons. Sample: naive CD4+ T cells sorted from blood. Subset denoted: CD45RA+ positively selected. These receptors all stem from a man aged 18 to 35 in good health.

The chain carries TRBV6-6 and TRBJ2-7, with TRBD1 matching over 9 bases. Germline loops: CDR1 MNHNY, CDR2 SVGAGI (reference sequence). This CDR3 comprises 15 residues. V trimming: 6 bases; J trimming: 6 bases; junction bases outside the gene matches: 12. CDR3 sequence reads: CASSPNRGQASEQYF. CDR3 nucleotide sequence: TGTGCCAGCAGCCCCAACAGGGGGCAGGCTTCCGAGCAGTACTTC.

V is TRBV15 and J is TRBJ1-4; no clear D. The germline CDR1 and CDR2 sequences are LNHNV and YYDKDF (reference sequence). This CDR3 is built from 16 residues. The V gene lost 1 base and the J gene lost 8 bases, with 17 bases spanning the gap. CDR3 nucleotide sequence: TGTGCCACCAGCAGAGCGTATGGTGTGTTGGGGGAAAAACTGTTTTTT. Protein: CATSRAYGVLGEKLFF.

The CDR3 loop reads CASMRAFF. CDR3 coding DNA: TGTGCCAGCATGCGTGCTTTCTTT. The chain joins TRBV6-5 to TRBJ1-1; D uncertain. The CDR3 consists of 8 residues. V was shortened by 7 bases and J by 11 bases, with 5 bases between the two germline ends. Germline V lookup: CDR1 MNHEY, CDR2 SVGAGI.

V is TRBV2 and J is TRBJ2-7; D is ambiguous. There are 13 residues in the CDR3. CDR1 is SNHLY and CDR2 is FYNNEI in the germline V gene. V was clipped by 0 bases and J by 2 bases, with 5 bases between them. CDR3 residues: CASSEAGTYEQYF. CDR3 DNA: TGTGCCAGCAGTGAAGCGGGAACCTACGAGCAGTACTTC. The full variable domain, completed using reference TRBV2 and TRBJ2-7, is EPEVTQTPSHQVTQMGQEVILRCVPISNHLYFYWYRQILGQKVEFLVSFYNNEISEKSEIFDDQFSVERPDGSNFTLKIRSTKLEDSAMYFCASSEAGTYEQYFGPGTRLTVT.

The genes are TRBV4-1 and TRBJ1-6; D unresolved. The CDR3 is 14 amino acids. Germline V gives CDR1 MGHRA, CDR2 YSYEKL. V was clipped by 3 bases and J by 7 bases, with 10 bases between them. CDR3 residues: CASSHKEINSPLHF. CDR3 sequence (DNA): TGCGCCAGCAGCCACAAGGAAATAAATTCACCCCTCCACTTT.

The rearrangement links TRBV7-2 to TRBJ2-1; 15 bases agree with TRBD2. The CDR3 is 15 residues long. The V segment lost 4 bases and the J segment 8 bases; nucleotides outside the gene matches: 3. Germline CDR1 is SGHTA and CDR2 is FQGNSA. In nucleotides, the CDR3 is TGTGCCAGCAGCTCGGGGACTAGCGGGAGGTATGAGCAGTTCTTC. It specifies CASSSGTSGRYEQFF.

The rearrangement uses TRBV18 and TRBJ1-1; 7 nucleotides agree with TRBD1. CDR3 size: 14 residues. The J segment lost 6 bases and the V segment lost 1 base, leaving 5 bases of the junction unmatched. Germline values: CDR1 KGHSH, CDR2 LQKENI. The CDR3: CASSPLGQGAEAFF. DNA for the CDR3: TGTGCCAGCTCACCACTGGGGCAGGGGGCTGAAGCTTTCTTT.

This chain uses TRBV5-1 with TRBJ1-3; TRBD1 agrees at 12 bases. In germline, CDR1 is SGHRS, CDR2 YFSETQ. The V and J ends lost 5 bases and 2 bases, in that order; junction bases with no gene match: 2. The CDR3 spans 15 residues. The CDR3 bases are TGCGCCAGCAGTGGGGACAGGGGGCCTGGAAACACCATATATTTT. It translates to CASSGDRGPGNTIYF.

The chain combines TRBV10-3 with TRBJ1-2; D call uncertain. The V and J ends lost 3 bases and 3 bases respectively, with 8 bases between them. The CDR3 covers 13 residues. Germline loops: CDR1 ENHRY, CDR2 SYGVKD. CDR3 sequence: CAISEQRDYGYTF. DNA for the CDR3: TGTGCCATCAGTGAACAACGCGACTATGGCTACACCTTC.

V gene TRBV20-1 combines with J gene TRBJ2-5; unclear D gene. This CDR3 spans 11 amino acids. V shed 7 bases and J shed 0 bases, with 6 bases lying between them. Germline V lookup: CDR1 DFQATT, CDR2 SNEGSKA (reference sequence). CDR3 DNA: TGCAGTGGCTCGGACCAAGAGACCCAGTACTTC. Its translation: CSGSDQETQYF.

The chain uses TRBV18 and TRBJ1-2; 7 bases fit TRBD1. The germline gives CDR1 KGHSH, CDR2 LQKENI. With V trimmed by 0 bases and J by 0 bases, 19 bases remained unmatched. The CDR3 runs to 21 residues. Here the CDR3 reads CASSPPIWVSPQGRANYGYTF. The CDR3 DNA reads as TGTGCCAGCTCACCACCTATATGGGTATCACCACAGGGGCGAGCTAACTATGGCTACACCTTC.

This rearrangement joins TRBV28 to TRBJ2-1; D possibly uses TRBD1 or TRBD2 (5 bases each). The CDR3 is made up of 13 amino acids. V lost 2 bases and J lost 7, with 9 bases in between. Germline V gives CDR1 MDHEN, CDR2 SYDVKM. DNA of the CDR3: TGTGCCAGCAGTTTAAGGGGCGGGAATGAGCAGTTCTTC. Translation gives CASSLRGGNEQFF.

As regards this clone: Other DNA sequences from this sample encode an identical CDR3 as well. This chain joins TRBV5-1 and TRBJ2-7, with no clear D. V was shortened by 2 bases and J by 2 bases, with 11 bases between the two germline ends. This CDR3 spans 14 amino acids. Looked up from germline, CDR1 is SGHRS and CDR2 is YFSETQ. CDR3 DNA: TGCGCCAGCAGCTTAGGCCCGGGCGCCTACGAGCAGTACTTC. It specifies CASSLGPGAYEQYF.

The chain links TRBV5-1 to TRBJ1-6, with 7 bases identical to TRBD1. The V gene's germline CDR1 is SGHRS and CDR2 YFSETQ. Trimming took 0 bases from V and 7 from J; bases not matched to a gene: 7. CDR3 length equals 16 residues. CDR3 region: CASSLANSDRNSPLHF. The CDR3 DNA sequence: TGCGCCAGCAGCTTGGCTAATTCGGACAGGAATTCACCCCTCCACTTT.

The chain uses TRBV7-2 and TRBJ1-6, with a weak D call TRBD1 (6 bases). Trimming took off 3 bases at V and 8 bases at J, with 14 bases between the two ends. The CDR3 covers 15 residues. CDR1 SGHTA and CDR2 FQGNSA come from the germline V gene. The CDR3 DNA follows: TGTGCCAGCAGCTTTAACAGGGCTAGGGATTCACCCCTCCACTTT. The encoded protein is CASSFNRARDSPLHF.

The CDR3 here is CASRSGGGTDTQYF. The CDR3 coding sequence is TGTGCCAGCAGGAGCGGGGGGGGCACAGATACGCAGTATTTT. The chain joins TRBV6-5 to TRBJ2-3; 10 positions agree with TRBD2. J gave up 1 base and V 6 bases, and 1 base lay outside the gene matches. The V gene's germline CDR1 is MNHEY and CDR2 SVGAGI. This CDR3 spans 14 amino acids.

Concerning this clone: The sample has other DNA sequences that encode this CDR3 too. The J gene is TRBJ1-2, the V gene TRBV28, with 8 bases identical to TRBD1. The length of the CDR3 is 13 residues. CDR1 is MDHEN and CDR2 is SYDVKM in the germline V gene. V gave up 6 bases and J gave up 8 bases; unmatched junction bases: 8. CDR3 in amino acids: CASRGGQGGGYTF. The DNA of the CDR3 is TGTGCCAGCAGAGGCGGACAGGGCGGAGGCTACACCTTC.

As to this clone: Other DNA sequences from this sample encode an identical CDR3 as well. This chain uses TRBV7-2 with TRBJ1-2, with D unresolved. CDR1 and CDR2 from the germline V gene are SGHTA and FQGNSA. This CDR3 has 13 residues. The V and J ends lost 5 bases and 2 bases respectively, with 9 bases between them. The CDR3 DNA reads as TGTGCCAGCAGCCCCGACGCAAACTATGGCTACACCTTC. It is translated as CASSPDANYGYTF.

This clone was picked up one time. The V gene is TRBV10-3, the J gene TRBJ1-2, with 9 bases that match TRBD1. Germline V gives CDR1 ENHRY, CDR2 SYGVKD. The J segment lost 4 bases and the V segment lost 2 bases, leaving 8 bases of the junction unmatched. This CDR3 has 16 residues. The DNA of the CDR3 is TGTGCCATCAGTGAGGGAACAGGGGGCGGTGGCTATGGCTACACCTTC. Translating it yields CAISEGTGGGGYGYTF.

Remarks on this clone: Additional DNA sequences in this sample encode the identical CDR3. This chain connects TRBV6-1 to TRBJ2-3; no definite D call. This CDR3 is built from 12 residues. Germline V CDR1 and CDR2: MNHNS, SASEGT. The V and J ends lost 4 bases and 2 bases respectively, with 4 bases between them. CDR3 residues: CASSGNTDTQYF. The CDR3 region has the DNA TGTGCCAGCAGTGGAAACACAGATACGCAGTATTTT.

For this clone: Other DNA sequences in this specimen translate into the identical CDR3. The chain combines TRBV5-1 with TRBJ2-3; D remains unclear. The V end lost 0 bases, the J end lost 5 bases, and 7 bases lay between the germline ends. Germline lookup yields CDR1 SGHRS and CDR2 YFSETQ. This CDR3 region has 13 residues. The CDR3 here is CASSLGGQDTQYF. DNA for the CDR3: TGCGCCAGCAGCTTGGGTGGGCAAGATACGCAGTATTTT.

V is TRBV25-1 and J is TRBJ2-5, with D possibly TRBD1 on 5 matching bases. Trimming cost V 2 bases and J 1 base, with 11 bases left between them. The CDR3 consists of 15 residues. CDR1 and CDR2 from the germline V gene are MGHDK and SYGVNS. The CDR3 DNA is TGTGCCAGCAGTGAACTCGACAGTATCCAAGAGACCCAGTACTTC. Translating it yields CASSELDSIQETQYF.

This chain connects TRBV6-5 to TRBJ1-1; tentative D call: TRBD1 (6 bases). The CDR3 is 14 amino acids. The V end was cut by 6 bases, the J end by 0 bases, with 11 bases between. Germline loops: CDR1 MNHEY, CDR2 SVGAGI. CDR3 coding DNA: TGTGCCAGCAGCAGGGACATTATGAACACTGAAGCTTTCTTT. This sequence encodes CASSRDIMNTEAFF.

This clone was found once. The V and J genes are TRBV4-3 and TRBJ2-2; TRBD2 matches at 15 bases. Losses at the gene ends were 2 bases for V and 4 bases for J; bases not matched to a gene: 2. This CDR3 region has 17 residues. From germline, CDR1 is LGHNA and CDR2 YSLEER. CDR3 residues: CASSQWTSGRGTGELFF. The CDR3 region has the DNA TGCGCCAGCAGCCAATGGACTAGCGGGAGGGGCACCGGGGAGCTGTTTTTT.

On this clone: Other nucleotide sequences from this sample produce the same CDR3. This rearrangement joins TRBV2 to TRBJ1-2; 8 bases map to TRBD1. Germline values: CDR1 SNHLY, CDR2 FYNNEI. V shed 8 bases, J shed 0 bases, and the junction held 2 bases outside the gene matches. The CDR3 totals 13 residues. The CDR3 sequence: CASGGQANYGYTF. The CDR3 nucleotides are TGTGCCAGCGGGGGACAGGCTAACTATGGCTACACCTTC.

The V gene is TRBV5-1, the J gene TRBJ2-3, with D possibly matching TRBD2 (5 bases). With 3 bases removed from V and 4 bases from J, the gap between germline ends came to 12 bases. The CDR3 totals 14 residues. Germline assignment: CDR1 SGHRS and CDR2 YFSETQ. The CDR3 nucleotides read TGCGCCAGCAGCTCGGACTGGAAGGCAGATACGCAGTATTTT. Encoded protein: CASSSDWKADTQYF.

Only one count was recorded for this clone. This chain joins TRBV5-1 and TRBJ2-1; possible D gene TRBD2, 5 bases. This CDR3 has 14 amino acids. The V and J ends lost 0 bases and 9 bases respectively, with 13 bases between them. Germline V gene sequence: CDR1 SGHRS, CDR2 YFSETQ. The CDR3 is CASSLVATHAEQFF. The CDR3 DNA reads as TGCGCCAGCAGCTTGGTAGCGACCCACGCTGAGCAGTTCTTC.

The chain links TRBV6-1 to TRBJ1-6, with D perhaps TRBD1 (5 bases). The CDR3 length is 14 residues. The germline V and J ends were trimmed by 3 bases and 6 bases, with 9 bases remaining between them. From germline, CDR1 is MNHNS and CDR2 SASEGT. CDR3 in amino acids: CASSDGGANSPLHF. In nucleotides, the CDR3 is TGTGCCAGCAGTGATGGAGGGGCTAATTCACCCCTCCACTTT.

The V call is TRBV30, the J call TRBJ2-7; 7 positions match TRBD2. Germline CDR1 GTSNPN, CDR2 SVGIG (reference sequence). This CDR3 is 14 amino acids long. The ends lost 4 bases at V and 4 bases at J; junction bases unmatched: 10. CDR3 amino acids: CAWTPGRGEYEQYF. CDR3 sequence (DNA): TGTGCCTGGACCCCGGGGAGGGGAGAGTACGAGCAGTACTTC.

The rearrangement joins TRBV5-1 to TRBJ2-7; 7 bases map to TRBD2. Trimming removed 7 bases from V and 1 base from J; junction bases left unmatched: 8. Germline CDR1 and CDR2: SGHRS and YFSETQ. The CDR3 contains 14 residues. The DNA of the CDR3 is TGCGCCAGCGGCTCTAGCGGACTTTCCTACGAGCAGTACTTC. This gives the protein CASGSSGLSYEQYF.

The DNA for the CDR3 is TGTGCCAGCAGTACAGACCTGGGTAAAGGTGAGACCCAGTACTTC. It is translated as CASSTDLGKGETQYF. The V gene is TRBV7-9, the J gene TRBJ2-5; no firm D call. The CDR3 is 15 residues long. Deletions cut 6 bases from V and 5 bases from J, with 19 bases between. Looked up from germline, CDR1 is SEHNR and CDR2 is FQNEAQ (reference sequence).

This clone was observed a single time. This chain links TRBV6-6 with TRBJ2-7; TRBD2 aligns across 7 bases. This CDR3 is 14 amino acids long. Per the germline V gene, CDR1 is MNHNY and CDR2 is SVGAGI (reference sequence). The junction had 7 bases not matched to a gene; V was cut back by 6 bases and J by 2 bases. CDR3 bases: TGTGCCAGCAGACCGAGCGGGGCCACCTACGAGCAGTACTTC. As protein: CASRPSGATYEQYF.